One and the same sample provided the 22 T cell receptor beta chains below, sequenced in a study of T cells in localized non-small cell lung cancer. Some clones are missing from TCRdb's copy, which holds only in-frame ones; the method was immunoSEQ multiplex PCR. The sample comprises 45,000 to 60,000 clones, approximately 82% of which are singletons, and roughly 21% rests with the top ten. The sequences come from peripheral blood, collected before any cancer treatment. The receptors derive from a female donor of 60 years or more with stage II squamous cell lung carcinoma.

Here the CDR3 reads CASSPPRAGSTDTQYF. CDR3 nucleotides: TGTGCCAGCAGTCCTCCAAGAGCGGGCAGCACAGATACGCAGTATTTT. This chain links TRBV5-4 with TRBJ2-3, with D maybe TRBD2 (6 bases). The V gene's germline CDR1 is SGHNT and CDR2 YYREEE (reference sequence). The CDR3 has 16 residues. The V end lost 5 bases, the J end lost 0 bases, and 16 bases lay between the germline ends.

The chain links TRBV5-1 to TRBJ2-1; perhaps D is TRBD1 or TRBD2 (5 bases each). The germline V gene encodes CDR1 SGHRS and CDR2 YFSETQ. The CDR3 sequence is 14 residues long. V shed 4 bases and J shed 3 bases, with 11 bases lying between them. The chain's CDR3 is CASSGDRLYNEQFF. As DNA, the CDR3 is TGCGCCAGCAGCGGGGACCGACTCTACAATGAGCAGTTCTTC. Drawing the rest from reference TRBV5-1 and TRBJ2-1, the complete variable domain is KAGVTQTPRYLIKTRGQQVTLSCSPISGHRSVSWYQQTPGQGLQFLFEYFSETQRNKGNFPGRFSGRQFSNSRSEMNVSTLELGDSALYLCASSGDRLYNEQFFGPGTRLTVL.

The chain uses TRBV5-6 and TRBJ2-7; 7 bases are a match to TRBD1. This CDR3 is built from 15 residues. Germline V CDR1 and CDR2: SGHDT, YYEEEE. V lost 0 bases, J lost 7 bases, and 10 bases stayed unmatched. The CDR3 reads CASSLAGPPRGEQYF. In DNA, the CDR3 is TGTGCCAGCAGCTTGGCTGGACCACCCAGGGGGGAGCAGTACTTC.

This clone was seen just once. This chain uses TRBV5-6 with TRBJ2-1; D is possibly TRBD1 (6 bases). CDR1 and CDR2 from the germline V gene are SGHDT and YYEEEE. This CDR3 region has 13 residues. Trimming took off 4 bases at V and 9 bases at J, with 14 bases between the two ends. DNA for the CDR3: TGTGCCAGCAGCCGCGCAGGGGCGGTTGAGCAGTTCTTC. Its translation is CASSRAGAVEQFF.

V is TRBV20-1 and J is TRBJ1-2, with D unresolved. Germline V gene sequence: CDR1 DFQATT, CDR2 SNEGSKA (reference sequence). V gave up 8 bases and J gave up 4 bases, with 11 bases separating them. The CDR3 extends over 11 amino acids. This CDR3 is CSYSVGYGYTF. The CDR3 nucleotides are TGCAGTTACAGCGTGGGCTATGGCTACACCTTC.

The chain is built from TRBV19 and TRBJ1-1, with 8 bases lining up with TRBD1. The CDR3 covers 13 residues. J gave up 11 bases and V 8 bases, and 13 bases lay outside the gene matches. Germline V gene lookup returns CDR1 LNHDA and CDR2 SQIVND (reference sequence). DNA of the CDR3: TGTGCCAGTGCTTGGGGGACAGGAGGACGGGCTTTCTTT. Protein sequence: CASAWGTGGRAFF.

V usage is TRBV7-9 and J usage is TRBJ2-2; 8 bases line up with TRBD2. Trimming at V came to 2 bases and at J to 4 bases, leaving 6 bases not matched to a gene. CDR3 size: 16 residues. Germline V gene data show CDR1 as SEHNR and CDR2 as FQNEAQ (reference sequence). The chain's CDR3 is CASSLPSGTSTGELFF. CDR3 sequence (DNA): TGTGCCAGCAGCTTACCCTCCGGGACTAGCACCGGGGAGCTGTTTTTT.

The chain is built from TRBV5-1 and TRBJ1-2; 9 bases are a match to TRBD1. The CDR3 runs to 18 residues. The germline gives CDR1 SGHRS, CDR2 YFSETQ. Trimming cost V 4 bases and J 8 bases; bases outside gene matches: 21. CDR3 sequence (DNA): TGCGCCAGCAGCCCTGAGCTTGGACAGGGGCCCACTATAAGCGGCTACACCTTC. Its translation: CASSPELGQGPTISGYTF.

The V gene is TRBV6-5, the J gene TRBJ2-1; possibly TRBD1 for D (6 bases). CDR1 MNHEY and CDR2 SVGAGI come from the germline V gene. This CDR3 spans 11 amino acids. V lost 10 bases and J lost 9, with 13 bases in between. The CDR3, as DNA: TGTGCCACGATAAGGGGGAGTGAGCAGTTCTTC. Amino acids: CATIRGSEQFF.

The V call is TRBV5-1, the J call TRBJ1-4; D is perhaps TRBD1 (5 bases). The V and J ends lost 3 bases and 8 bases respectively, with 20 bases between them. Germline V gives CDR1 SGHRS, CDR2 YFSETQ. This CDR3 region has 16 residues. The CDR3 DNA follows: TGCGCCAGCAGCTCCGAAGCCCATACGAGGGGCGAAAAACTGTTTTTT. Translated: CASSSEAHTRGEKLFF.

The gene calls are TRBV6-5 and TRBJ2-3; the match to TRBD2 covers 8 bases. The V gene's germline CDR1 is MNHEY and CDR2 SVGAGI. The CDR3 is 15 amino acids. Trimming removed 7 bases from V and 2 bases from J; junction bases left unmatched: 8. In nucleotides, the CDR3 is TGTGCCAGCACGCGAGCGGGGGAGGCCACAGATACGCAGTATTTT. Encoded protein: CASTRAGEATDTQYF.

This sequence joins TRBV6-6 and TRBJ1-1, with D unclear. The germline CDR1 and CDR2 sequences are MNHNY and SVGAGI (reference sequence). Trimming left V 2 bases short and J 1 base short, with 8 bases between. CDR3 size: 14 residues. CDR3 loop: CASSYERSNTEAFF. Here the CDR3 DNA reads TGTGCCAGCAGTTACGAACGGTCGAACACTGAAGCTTTCTTT.

V and J are TRBV30 and TRBJ1-4; 7 bases are shared with TRBD1. The CDR3 contains 14 residues. The J segment lost 4 bases and the V segment lost 4 bases, leaving 6 bases of the junction unmatched. The germline gives CDR1 GTSNPN, CDR2 SVGIG (reference sequence). The CDR3 DNA reads as TGTGCCTGGAAAAGGGACAGCTTTAATGAAAAACTGTTTTTT. Protein: CAWKRDSFNEKLFF.

The chain has TRBV27 and TRBJ2-7, with 9 positions matching TRBD1. Looked up from germline, CDR1 is MNHEY and CDR2 is SMNVEV (reference sequence). V was pared by 6 bases and J by 1 base, with 19 bases of the junction left unmatched. This CDR3 comprises 19 residues. The CDR3 region is CASRGTGGRPTWRSYEQYF. As DNA, the CDR3 is TGTGCCAGCAGGGGCACAGGGGGCAGACCTACTTGGCGTTCCTACGAGCAGTACTTC.

This clone appeared a single time. The chain joins TRBV4-3 to TRBJ1-6, with D perhaps TRBD1 (5 bases). Germline values: CDR1 LGHNA, CDR2 YSLEER. The CDR3 totals 13 residues. V was cut by 0 bases and J by 13 bases, with 10 bases left in between. As DNA, the CDR3 is TGCGCCAGCAGCCAAGATCGAGGGGTGCCCCTCCACTTT. As protein: CASSQDRGVPLHF.

In DNA, the CDR3 is TGTGCTAGCGCCACCGGGGGGTGGCCTGAAGCTTTCTTT. The encoded protein is CASATGGWPEAFF. The J gene is TRBJ1-1, the V gene TRBV12-5; possibly TRBD1 for D (5 bases). The CDR3 is made up of 13 amino acids. The V end lost 9 bases, the J end lost 6 bases, and 17 bases lay between the germline ends. The V gene's germline CDR1 is LGHNT and CDR2 FRNRAP. The full variable domain, with the rest looked up from reference TRBV12-5 and TRBJ1-1, is DARVTQTPRHKVTEMGQEVTMRCQPILGHNTVFWYRQTMMQGLELLAYFRNRAPLDDSGMPKDRFSAEMPDATLATLKIQPSEPRDSAVYFCASATGGWPEAFFGQGTRLTVV.

The gene calls are TRBV5-1 and TRBJ2-7; 9 bases line up with TRBD2. The CDR3 contains 14 residues. Trimming at V came to 4 bases and at J to 2 bases, leaving 4 bases not matched to a gene. The germline CDR1 and CDR2 sequences are SGHRS and YFSETQ. CDR3 DNA sequence: TGCGCCAGCAGCCAGACTAGCGGCACCTACGAGCAGTACTTC. Translation: CASSQTSGTYEQYF.

V is TRBV21-1 and J is TRBJ1-4; TRBD1 was called by the table and not checked on the DNA. TRBV21-1 is shown as a pseudogene. CDR3 length equals 17 residues. Here the CDR3 reads CASSGAPLRQSGEKLFF. The CDR3 nucleotides are TGTGCCAGCAGCGGGGCCCCCCTCCGCCAGTCGGGTGAAAAACTGTTTTTT.

This chain joins TRBV4-1 and TRBJ1-5, with 8 bases fitting TRBD1. CDR1 is MGHRA and CDR2 is YSYEKL in the germline V gene. CDR3 length: 17 amino acids. The V segment lost 0 bases and the J segment 2 bases; nucleotides outside the gene matches: 6. Here the CDR3 DNA reads TGCGCCAGCAGCCAAGATTCAGGGGGCTTTCGCAATCAGCCCCAGCATTTT. Translating it yields CASSQDSGGFRNQPQHF.

This clone occurred once. The chain has TRBV2 and TRBJ1-2; 12 positions match TRBD1. Per the germline V gene, CDR1 is SNHLY and CDR2 is FYNNEI. The CDR3 contains 13 residues. V shed 6 bases, J shed 8 bases, and the junction held 4 bases outside the gene matches. CDR3 in amino acids: CASRGQGAMGYTF. The DNA of the CDR3 is TGTGCCAGCAGGGGACAGGGGGCGATGGGCTACACCTTC.

J is TRBJ2-7 and V is TRBV11-2; a possible D gene is TRBD2 (5 bases). The length of the CDR3 is 14 residues. The germline gives CDR1 SGHAT, CDR2 FQNNGV. The V gene lost 1 base and the J gene lost 7 bases, with 14 bases spanning the gap. For the CDR3, the DNA is TGTGCCAGCAGCTTAGGGAGGAGGAATGGAGAGCAGTACTTC. It codes for CASSLGRRNGEQYF.

This sequence joins TRBV6-1 and TRBJ1-6, with D maybe TRBD1 (5 bases). With 8 bases removed from V and 0 bases from J, the gap between germline ends came to 8 bases. Looked up from germline, CDR1 is MNHNS and CDR2 is SASEGT. This CDR3 has 14 amino acids. CDR3 nucleotide sequence: TGTGCCAGCGGGGCCAGCTCCTATAATTCACCCCTCCACTTT. The encoded protein is CASGASSYNSPLHF.